A single sample is the source of the 3 T cell receptor beta chains below, sequenced in a study of vaccination effects on CD4 cells after COVID-19. Following culture for more than 9 days, CD4+ T cells were isolated. Their antigens remain unidentified. Clones were sequenced by immunoSEQ multiplex PCR, and TCRdb holds only the in-frame ones, with some missing. Of tens of thousands of clones detected, 65% appear once; the ten largest clones hold roughly 9.2%. Sequenced material: CD4+ T cells from PBMCs cultured without peptide, taken before COVID-19 vaccination. These TCRs come from a human donor who received a COVID-19 vaccine.

CDR3 DNA sequence: TGTGCCAGCAGTGAAGCGTGGGGCGGGAACACTGAAGCTTTCTTT. As protein: CASSEAWGGNTEAFF. The chain uses TRBV6-1 and TRBJ1-1; the D gene is possibly TRBD1 (5 bases). Trimming shortened V by 0 bases and J by 1 base, and 9 bases separated the two germline ends. The CDR3 totals 15 residues. The germline V gene has CDR1 MNHNS and CDR2 SASEGT.

This clone showed up just a few times. The gene calls are TRBV10-3 and TRBJ1-5, with 7 bases that match TRBD1. This CDR3 spans 14 amino acids. CDR1 is ENHRY, CDR2 SYGVKD, per germline. V gave up 2 bases and J gave up 4 bases; unmatched junction bases: 2. The CDR3 here is CAISEPGQNQPQHF. The CDR3 region has the DNA TGTGCCATCAGTGAGCCGGGACAGAATCAGCCCCAGCATTTT.

The chain employs TRBV24-1 and TRBJ2-5; perhaps TRBD2 as D (6 bases). There are 15 residues in the CDR3. V was trimmed by 7 bases and J by 5 bases, leaving 19 bases between them. From germline, CDR1 is KGHDR and CDR2 SFDVKD. The CDR3 DNA is TGTGCCACCAGCGCCGGGGTCGGGGGAACGGAGACCCAGTACTTC. This codes for CATSAGVGGTETQYF.